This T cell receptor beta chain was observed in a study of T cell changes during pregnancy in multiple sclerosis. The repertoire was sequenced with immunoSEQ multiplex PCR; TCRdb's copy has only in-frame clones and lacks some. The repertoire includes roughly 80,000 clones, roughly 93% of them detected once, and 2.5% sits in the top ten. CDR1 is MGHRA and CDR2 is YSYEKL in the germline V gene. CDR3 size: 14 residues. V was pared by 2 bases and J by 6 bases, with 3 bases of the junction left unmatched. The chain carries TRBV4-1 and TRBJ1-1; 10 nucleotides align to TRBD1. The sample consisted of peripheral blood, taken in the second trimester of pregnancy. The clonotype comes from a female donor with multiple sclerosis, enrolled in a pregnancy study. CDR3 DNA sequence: TGCGCCAGCAGCCAACCGACAGGGGGCCCTGAAGCTTTCTTT. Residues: CASSQPTGGPEAFF.